This T cell receptor beta chain was identified in a study of beta chain features in type 1 diabetes. All of the isolated RNA was reverse transcribed, so expressed TCRB transcripts were sequenced. The protocol was immunoSEQ multiplex PCR, while the TCRdb copy is restricted to in-frame clones and leaves out a portion. The table includes a few hundred thousand clones, over 8.5% detected once. This CDR3 has 14 residues. In germline, CDR1 is SGHDT, CDR2 YYEEEE. The V end was cut by 0 bases, the J end by 4 bases, with 10 bases between. This receptor was identified in a woman aged 18-29 years in good health. The V gene is TRBV5-6, the J gene TRBJ1-1; D is unclear. Sequencing was carried out using naive CD4+ T cells from blood. CDR3 DNA sequence: TGTGCCAGCAGCTTGGCGGGGAGGAGCACTGAAGCTTTCTTT. Translated: CASSLAGRSTEAFF.